The 3 T cell receptor beta chains below come from one sample, sequenced in a study of blood T cells in healthy people across ages. It was with a sample-barcoded 5' primer and a J-beta primer mix that a second PCR of about 6 to 12 cycles was run. MiXCR was run by TCRdb on the 5' RACE reads, yielding one entry per CDR3 protein. This sample has 780,000 or so distinct CDR3 sequences, with around 50% found just once. The specimen sequenced was blood. Every receptor here comes from a man between 35 and 55 years old in good health.

The V call is TRBV29-1, the J call TRBJ2-3; D perhaps matches TRBD2 (6 bases). V lost 3 bases and J 2 bases, leaving 12 bases between the germline ends. The CDR3 has 14 residues. In germline, CDR1 is SQVTM, CDR2 ANQGSEA. CDR3 amino acids: CSVDPAGYTDTQYF. CDR3 nucleotides: TGCAGCGTTGATCCAGCGGGTTACACAGATACGCAGTATTTT.

This clonotype was found once. This chain links TRBV7-3 with TRBJ2-6; tentative D call: TRBD2 (6 bases). Trimming stripped 5 bases from V and 1 base from J, with 15 bases between. The CDR3 is 17 residues long. Germline loops: CDR1 SGHTA, CDR2 FQGTGA. CDR3 coding DNA: TGTGCCAGCAGCCCCCATGGAGGGCGGTCTGGGGCCAACGTCCTGACTTTC. Residues: CASSPHGGRSGANVLTF. Combining the CDR3 with reference TRBV7-3 and TRBJ2-6 gives the whole variable domain GAGVSQTPSNKVTEKGKYVELRCDPISGHTALYWYRQSLGQGPEFLIYFQGTGAADDSGLPNDRFFAVRPEGSVSTLKIQRTERGDSAVYLCASSPHGGRSGANVLTFGAGSRLTVL.

The chain couples TRBV6-6 to TRBJ1-5, with TRBD1 as a possible D gene (6 bases). This CDR3 is built from 14 residues. From germline, CDR1 is MNHNY and CDR2 SVGAGI (reference sequence). V was pared by 2 bases and J by 6 bases, with 11 bases between. Written as DNA, the CDR3 is TGTGCCAGCAGTTACAGGGGGAAGCGTCAGCCCCAGCATTTT. It yields the protein CASSYRGKRQPQHF.